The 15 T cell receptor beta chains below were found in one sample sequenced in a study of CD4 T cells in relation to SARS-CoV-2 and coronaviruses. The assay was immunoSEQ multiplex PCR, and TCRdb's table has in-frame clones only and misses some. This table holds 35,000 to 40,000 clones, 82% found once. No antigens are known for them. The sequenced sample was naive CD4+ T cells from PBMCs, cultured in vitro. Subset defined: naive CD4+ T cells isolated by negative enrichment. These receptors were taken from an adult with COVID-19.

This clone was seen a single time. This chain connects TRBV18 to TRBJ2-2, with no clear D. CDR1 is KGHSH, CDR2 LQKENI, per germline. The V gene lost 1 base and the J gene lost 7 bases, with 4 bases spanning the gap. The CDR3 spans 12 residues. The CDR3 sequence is CASSPRGGELFF. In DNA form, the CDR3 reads TGTGCCAGCTCACCACGTGGCGGGGAGCTGTTTTTT.

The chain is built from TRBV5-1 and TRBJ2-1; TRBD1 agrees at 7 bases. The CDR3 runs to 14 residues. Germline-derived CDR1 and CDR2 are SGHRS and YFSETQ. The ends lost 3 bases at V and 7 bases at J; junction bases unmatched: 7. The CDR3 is CASSWTGSDNEQFF. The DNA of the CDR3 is TGCGCCAGCAGCTGGACAGGTTCTGATAATGAGCAGTTCTTC.

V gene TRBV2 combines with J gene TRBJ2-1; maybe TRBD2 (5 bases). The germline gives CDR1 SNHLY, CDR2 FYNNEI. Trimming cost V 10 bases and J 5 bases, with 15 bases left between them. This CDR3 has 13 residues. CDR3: CAKFAWRNNEQFF. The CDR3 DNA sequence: TGTGCCAAATTCGCATGGAGGAACAATGAGCAGTTCTTC.

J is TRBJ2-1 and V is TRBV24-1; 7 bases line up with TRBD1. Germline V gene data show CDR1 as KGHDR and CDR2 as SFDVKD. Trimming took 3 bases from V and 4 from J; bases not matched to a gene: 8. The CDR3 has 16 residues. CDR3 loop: CATSDPTGVSYNEQFF. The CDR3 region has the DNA TGTGCCACCAGTGATCCTACAGGGGTATCGTACAATGAGCAGTTCTTC.

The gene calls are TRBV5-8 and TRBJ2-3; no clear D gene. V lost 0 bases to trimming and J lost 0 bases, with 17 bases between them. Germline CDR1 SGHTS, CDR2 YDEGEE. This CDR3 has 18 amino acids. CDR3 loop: CASSLGRTRKVSTDTQYF. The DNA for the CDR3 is TGTGCCAGCAGCTTGGGCAGGACCCGTAAAGTGAGCACAGATACGCAGTATTTT.

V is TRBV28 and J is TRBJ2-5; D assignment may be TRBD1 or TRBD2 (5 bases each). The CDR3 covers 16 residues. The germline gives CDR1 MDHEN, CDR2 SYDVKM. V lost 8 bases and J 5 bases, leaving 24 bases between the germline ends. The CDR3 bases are TGTGCCAGCCAAGACAGACCGTTAGCCTCGGGGGAGACCCAGTACTTC. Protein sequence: CASQDRPLASGETQYF.

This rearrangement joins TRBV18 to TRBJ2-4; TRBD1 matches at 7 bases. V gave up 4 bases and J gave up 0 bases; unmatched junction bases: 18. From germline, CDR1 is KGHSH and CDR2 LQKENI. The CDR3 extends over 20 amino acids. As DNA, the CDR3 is TGTGCCAGCTCACAACTTCCACTGACAGGGTCGTTGGAAGCCAAAAACATTCAGTACTTC. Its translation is CASSQLPLTGSLEAKNIQYF.

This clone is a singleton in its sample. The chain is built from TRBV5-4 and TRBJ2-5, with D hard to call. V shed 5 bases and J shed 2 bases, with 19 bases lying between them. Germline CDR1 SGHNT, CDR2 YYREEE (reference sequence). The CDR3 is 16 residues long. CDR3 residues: CASSTGPAVPQETQYF. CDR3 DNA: TGTGCCAGCAGTACCGGACCGGCCGTACCACAAGAGACCCAGTACTTC.

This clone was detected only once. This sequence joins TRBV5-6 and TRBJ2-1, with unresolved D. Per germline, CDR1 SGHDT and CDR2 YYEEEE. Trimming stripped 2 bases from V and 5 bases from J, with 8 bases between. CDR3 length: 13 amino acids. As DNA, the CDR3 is TGTGCCAGCAGCTTAAACAGAAACAATGAGCAGTTCTTC. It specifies CASSLNRNNEQFF.

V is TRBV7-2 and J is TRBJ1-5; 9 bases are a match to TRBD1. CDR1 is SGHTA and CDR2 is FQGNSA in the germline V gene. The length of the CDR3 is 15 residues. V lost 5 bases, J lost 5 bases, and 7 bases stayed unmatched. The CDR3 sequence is CASSPTHRGHQPQHF. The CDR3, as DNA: TGTGCCAGCAGCCCAACTCACAGGGGGCATCAGCCCCAGCATTTT.

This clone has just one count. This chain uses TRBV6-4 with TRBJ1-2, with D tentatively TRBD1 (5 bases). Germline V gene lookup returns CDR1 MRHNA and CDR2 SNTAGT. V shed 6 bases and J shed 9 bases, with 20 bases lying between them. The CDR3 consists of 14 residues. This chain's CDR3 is CASRGDGPLGSYTF. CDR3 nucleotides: TGTGCCAGCAGGGGGGACGGACCCCTGGGAAGCTACACCTTC.

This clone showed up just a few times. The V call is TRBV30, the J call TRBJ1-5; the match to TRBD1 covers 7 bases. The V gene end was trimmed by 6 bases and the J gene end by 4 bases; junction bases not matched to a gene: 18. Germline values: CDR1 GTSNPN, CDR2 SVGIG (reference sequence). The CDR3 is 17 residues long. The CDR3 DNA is TGTGCCTGCTCCGGGACAGCCTTTTCGTTTGGGAATCAGCCCCAGCATTTT. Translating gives CACSGTAFSFGNQPQHF.

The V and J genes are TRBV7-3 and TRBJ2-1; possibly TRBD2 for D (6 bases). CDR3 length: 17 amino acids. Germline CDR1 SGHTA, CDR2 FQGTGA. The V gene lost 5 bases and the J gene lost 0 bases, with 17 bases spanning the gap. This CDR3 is CASSPNPSGSSYNEQFF. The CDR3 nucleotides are TGTGCCAGCAGCCCTAACCCCTCCGGGAGCTCCTACAATGAGCAGTTCTTC.

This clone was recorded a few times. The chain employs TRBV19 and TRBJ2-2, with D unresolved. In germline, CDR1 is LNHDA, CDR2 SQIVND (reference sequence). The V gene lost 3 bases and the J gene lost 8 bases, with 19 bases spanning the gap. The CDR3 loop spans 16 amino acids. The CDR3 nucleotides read TGTGCCAGTAGTATTTTACTTTTCGATTTGATTGGGGAGCTGTTTTTT. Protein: CASSILLFDLIGELFF.

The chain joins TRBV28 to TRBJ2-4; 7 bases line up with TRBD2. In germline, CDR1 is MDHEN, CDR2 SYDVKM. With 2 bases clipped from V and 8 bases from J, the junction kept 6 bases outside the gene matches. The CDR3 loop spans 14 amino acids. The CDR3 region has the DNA TGTGCCAGCAGTTTAGATTCTAGCGGTTACATTCAGTACTTC. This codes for CASSLDSSGYIQYF.